This T cell receptor beta chain was profiled in a study of blood T cell repertoires in COVID-19. Study-wide context: Whether acute or convalescent, the COVID-19 samples came from the United States, Italy and Spain. Sample material is recorded as cDNA or gDNA derived from T cells, B-cell-depleted T cells, or PBMCs.

Repertoires were generated with immunoSEQ multiplex PCR, while TCRdb's copy carries only in-frame clones and drops some. The sample holds approximately 170,000 clones, around four fifths seen once. The CDR3 contains 15 residues. J was trimmed by 5 bases and V by 6 bases; bases with no gene match: 7. Germline CDR1 and CDR2: MNHNY and SVGAGI (reference sequence). Sequencing was done on a sample of peripheral blood. The chain carries TRBV6-6 and TRBJ2-4; 10 bases fit TRBD2. This TCR was recovered from a woman in her 70s with COVID-19, enrolled during active disease. CDR3 DNA sequence: TGTGCCAGCAGAGCTAGCGGGAGTGGGGAAAACATTCAGTACTTC. This gives the protein CASRASGSGENIQYF.